A selection of T cell receptor beta chains follows, all from one sample in a study of blood T cell repertoires in COVID-19. TCRdb keeps only in-frame clones here, not all; method: immunoSEQ multiplex PCR. The table lists some 110,000 clones, about 82% of them singletons, with roughly 16% in the top ten. The sample comprised peripheral blood. The receptor source for this set is a man between 60 and 70 years old with active or convalescent COVID-19. Both conserved end residues are part of each CDR3. Each record gives: clone size, J gene, D gene, V gene, CDR3 DNA, CDR3 protein. A D gene is named only where the DNA matches it firmly. A row's size may be missing; if present it is once, few, many or a size class.

abundance: NA; j_gene: TRBJ2-7; d_gene: NA; v_gene: TRBV5-8; CDR3nt: TGTGCCAGCAGCTACCAACTCATCGCAACTTGGGAGCAGTACTTC; CDR3aa: CASSYQLIATWEQYF
abundance: NA; j_gene: TRBJ1-1; d_gene: TRBD1; v_gene: TRBV10-3; CDR3nt: TGTGCCATCGCCCGTGATCCGGGACAGGGATTTATGAACACTGAAGCTTTCTTT; CDR3aa: CAIARDPGQGFMNTEAFF
abundance: NA; j_gene: TRBJ2-2; d_gene: NA; v_gene: TRBV11-2; CDR3nt: TGTGCCAGCAGCTTAAACGGGGGGCTTTTTTCGGCCGGGGAGCTGTTTTTT; CDR3aa: CASSLNGGLFSAGELFF
abundance: NA; j_gene: TRBJ2-5; d_gene: TRBD2; v_gene: TRBV29-1; CDR3nt: TGCAGCGTTGTCCCGACTAGCGGAATGGAGACCCAGTACTTC; CDR3aa: CSVVPTSGMETQYF
abundance: NA; j_gene: TRBJ1-3; d_gene: NA; v_gene: TRBV5-3; CDR3nt: TGTGCCAGAAGCGGCATGGAGGGCTTGCGTGTCCCAAGAAACACCATATATTTT; CDR3aa: CARSGMEGLRVPRNTIYF
abundance: NA; j_gene: TRBJ2-2; d_gene: NA; v_gene: TRBV18; CDR3nt: TGTGCCAGCTCACCACTAGATGACGGGACCGGGGAGCTGTTTTTT; CDR3aa: CASSPLDDGTGELFF
abundance: NA; j_gene: TRBJ1-1; d_gene: NA; v_gene: TRBV7-2; CDR3nt: TGTGCCAGCAGCCTAAGAGGCCCGAGGGAGACTGAAGCTTTCTTT; CDR3aa: CASSLRGPRETEAFF
abundance: NA; j_gene: TRBJ2-5; d_gene: NA; v_gene: TRBV2; CDR3nt: TGTGCCAGCAGTGATCGGGAGACCCAGTACTTC; CDR3aa: CASSDRETQYF
abundance: NA; j_gene: TRBJ2-7; d_gene: TRBD1; v_gene: TRBV7-7; CDR3nt: TGTGCCAGCAGCTCAACAGGGGGCGGCGAGCAGTACTTC; CDR3aa: CASSSTGGGEQYF
abundance: many; j_gene: TRBJ2-3; d_gene: TRBD1; v_gene: TRBV10-3; CDR3nt: TGTGCCATCAGTGAGTTTGGACAGGGCACAGATACGCAGTATTTT; CDR3aa: CAISEFGQGTDTQYF
abundance: NA; j_gene: TRBJ1-5; d_gene: NA; v_gene: TRBV6-5; CDR3nt: TGTGCCAGCAGAAAAACGGAGGGCAATCAGCCCCAGCATTTT; CDR3aa: CASRKTEGNQPQHF
abundance: NA; j_gene: TRBJ2-5; d_gene: NA; v_gene: TRBV5-1; CDR3nt: TGCGCCAGCAGCTCTACAGCTAGGAGGGAGACCCAGTACTTC; CDR3aa: CASSSTARRETQYF
abundance: NA; j_gene: TRBJ2-6; d_gene: NA; v_gene: TRBV24-1; CDR3nt: TGTGCCACCAGCAACTCTGGGGCCAACGTCCTGACTTTC; CDR3aa: CATSNSGANVLTF
abundance: NA; j_gene: TRBJ2-1; d_gene: NA; v_gene: TRBV7-2; CDR3nt: TGTGCCAGCAATATATGGGGGGGGCTGAACAATGAGCAGTTCTTC; CDR3aa: CASNIWGGLNNEQFF
abundance: NA; j_gene: TRBJ2-1; d_gene: NA; v_gene: TRBV19; CDR3nt: TGTGCCAGTAGTAGGCCACAGGTTTCCTACAATGAGCAGTTCTTC; CDR3aa: CASSRPQVSYNEQFF